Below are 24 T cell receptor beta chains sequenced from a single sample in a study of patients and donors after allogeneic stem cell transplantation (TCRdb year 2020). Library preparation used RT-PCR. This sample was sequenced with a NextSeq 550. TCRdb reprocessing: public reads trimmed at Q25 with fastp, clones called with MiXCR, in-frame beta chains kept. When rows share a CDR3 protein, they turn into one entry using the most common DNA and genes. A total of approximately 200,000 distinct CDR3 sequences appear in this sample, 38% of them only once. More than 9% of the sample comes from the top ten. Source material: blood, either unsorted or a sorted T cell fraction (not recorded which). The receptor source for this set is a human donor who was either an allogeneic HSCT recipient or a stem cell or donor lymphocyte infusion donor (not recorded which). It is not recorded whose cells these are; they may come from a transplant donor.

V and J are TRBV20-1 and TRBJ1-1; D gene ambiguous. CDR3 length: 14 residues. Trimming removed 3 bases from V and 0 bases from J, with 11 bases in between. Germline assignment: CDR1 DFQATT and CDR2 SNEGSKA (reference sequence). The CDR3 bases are TGCAGTGCTAGGGCAGGCAGCTTGAACACTGAAGCTTTCTTT. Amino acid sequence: CSARAGSLNTEAFF.

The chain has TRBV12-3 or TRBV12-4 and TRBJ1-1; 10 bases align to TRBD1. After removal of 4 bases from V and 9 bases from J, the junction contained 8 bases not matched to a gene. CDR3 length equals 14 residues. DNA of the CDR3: TGTGCCAGCAGTTCCCGGACAGGGGGGCGGAAAGCTTTCTTT. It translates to CASSSRTGGRKAFF.

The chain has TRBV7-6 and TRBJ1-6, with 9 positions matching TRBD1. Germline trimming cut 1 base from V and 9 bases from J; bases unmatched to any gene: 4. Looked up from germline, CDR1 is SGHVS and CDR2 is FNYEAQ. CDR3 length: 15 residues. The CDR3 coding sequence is TGTGCCAGCAGCTTAGGGGGACAGGGTTTTTCACCCCTCCACTTT. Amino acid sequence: CASSLGGQGFSPLHF.

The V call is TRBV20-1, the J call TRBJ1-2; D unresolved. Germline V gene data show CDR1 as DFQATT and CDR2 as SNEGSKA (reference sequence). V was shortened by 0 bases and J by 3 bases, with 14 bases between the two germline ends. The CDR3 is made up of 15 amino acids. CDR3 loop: CSARDRSKDYYGYTF. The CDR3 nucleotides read TGCAGTGCTAGAGATCGGAGTAAGGACTACTATGGCTACACCTTC.

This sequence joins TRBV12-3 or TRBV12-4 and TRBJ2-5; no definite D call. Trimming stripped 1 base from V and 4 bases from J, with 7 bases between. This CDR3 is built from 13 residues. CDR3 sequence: CASSLDRSETQYF. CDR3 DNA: TGTGCCAGCAGTTTAGATCGGTCAGAGACCCAGTACTTC.

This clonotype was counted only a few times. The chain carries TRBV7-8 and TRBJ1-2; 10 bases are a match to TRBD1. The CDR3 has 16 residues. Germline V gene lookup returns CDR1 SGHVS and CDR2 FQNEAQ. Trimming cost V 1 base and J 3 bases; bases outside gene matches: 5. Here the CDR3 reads CASSLDGTGAHYGYTF. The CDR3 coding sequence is TGTGCCAGCAGCTTAGATGGGACAGGGGCTCACTATGGCTACACCTTC.

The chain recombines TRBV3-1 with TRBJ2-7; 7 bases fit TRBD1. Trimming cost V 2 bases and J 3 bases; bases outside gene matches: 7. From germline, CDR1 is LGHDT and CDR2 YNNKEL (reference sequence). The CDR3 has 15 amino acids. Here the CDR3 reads CASSQRTGGVYEQYF. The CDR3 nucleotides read TGTGCCAGCAGCCAACGGACAGGAGGTGTCTACGAGCAGTACTTC.

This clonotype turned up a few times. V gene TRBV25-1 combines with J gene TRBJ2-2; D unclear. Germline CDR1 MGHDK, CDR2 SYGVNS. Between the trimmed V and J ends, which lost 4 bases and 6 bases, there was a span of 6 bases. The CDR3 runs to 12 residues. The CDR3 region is CASSGPAGELFF. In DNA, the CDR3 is TGTGCCAGCAGTGGCCCCGCCGGGGAGCTGTTTTTT.

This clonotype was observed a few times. CDR3 bases: TGTGCCAGCAGTTTTGCTGGCCGTAATCAGCCCCAGCATTTT. Its translation is CASSFAGRNQPQHF. The rearrangement joins TRBV12-3 or TRBV12-4 to TRBJ1-5; no clear D gene. There are 14 residues in the CDR3. Trimming took off 3 bases at V and 4 bases at J, with 10 bases between the two ends.

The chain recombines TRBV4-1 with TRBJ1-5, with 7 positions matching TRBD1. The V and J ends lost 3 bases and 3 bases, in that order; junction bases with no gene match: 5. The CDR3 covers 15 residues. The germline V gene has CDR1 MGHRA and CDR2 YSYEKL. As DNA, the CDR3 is TGCGCCAGCAGCCAGACGGACAGGATCAATCAGCCCCAGCATTTT. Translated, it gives CASSQTDRINQPQHF.

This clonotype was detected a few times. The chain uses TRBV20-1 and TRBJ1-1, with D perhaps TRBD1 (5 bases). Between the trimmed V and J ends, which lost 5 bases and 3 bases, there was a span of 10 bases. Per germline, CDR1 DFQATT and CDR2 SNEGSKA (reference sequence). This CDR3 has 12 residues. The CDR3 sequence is CSALRDYTEAFF. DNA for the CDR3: TGCAGTGCTCTCAGGGACTACACTGAAGCTTTCTTT.

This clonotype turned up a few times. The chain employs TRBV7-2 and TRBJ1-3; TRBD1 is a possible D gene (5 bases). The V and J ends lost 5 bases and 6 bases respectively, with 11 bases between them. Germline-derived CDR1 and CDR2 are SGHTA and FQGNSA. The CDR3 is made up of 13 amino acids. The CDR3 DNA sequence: TGTGCCAGCAGCATCTGGGGCGAAAACACCATATATTTT. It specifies CASSIWGENTIYF.

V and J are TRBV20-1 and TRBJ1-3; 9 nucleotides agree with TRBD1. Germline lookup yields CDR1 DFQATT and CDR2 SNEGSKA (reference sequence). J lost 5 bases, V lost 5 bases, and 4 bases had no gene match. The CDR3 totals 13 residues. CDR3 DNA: TGCAGTGCTTGGGACAGGGATAGAAACACCATATATTTT. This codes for CSAWDRDRNTIYF.

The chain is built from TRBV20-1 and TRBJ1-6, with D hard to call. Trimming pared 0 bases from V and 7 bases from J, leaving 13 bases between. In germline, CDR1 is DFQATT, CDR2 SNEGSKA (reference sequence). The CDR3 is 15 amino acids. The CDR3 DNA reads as TGCAGTGCTAGAGAGGTAGGGCACGAAAATTCACCCCTCCACTTT. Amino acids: CSAREVGHENSPLHF.

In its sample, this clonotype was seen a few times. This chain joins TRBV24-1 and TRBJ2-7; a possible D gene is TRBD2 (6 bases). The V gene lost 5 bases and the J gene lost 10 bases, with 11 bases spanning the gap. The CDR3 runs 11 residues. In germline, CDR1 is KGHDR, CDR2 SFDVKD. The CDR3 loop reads CATSAGERQYF. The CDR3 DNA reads TGTGCCACCAGTGCGGGGGAACGACAGTACTTC.

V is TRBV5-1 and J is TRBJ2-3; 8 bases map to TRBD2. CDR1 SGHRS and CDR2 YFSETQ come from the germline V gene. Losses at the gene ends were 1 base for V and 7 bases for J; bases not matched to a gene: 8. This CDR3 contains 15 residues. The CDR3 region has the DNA TGCGCCAGCAGCTTGCCCGCGGGGGGCCAAAATACGCAGTATTTT. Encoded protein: CASSLPAGGQNTQYF. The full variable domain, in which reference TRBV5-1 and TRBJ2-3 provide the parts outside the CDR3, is KAGVTQTPRYLIKTRGQQVTLSCSPISGHRSVSWYQQTPGQGLQFLFEYFSETQRNKGNFPGRFSGRQFSNSRSEMNVSTLELGDSALYLCASSLPAGGQNTQYFGPGTRLTVL.

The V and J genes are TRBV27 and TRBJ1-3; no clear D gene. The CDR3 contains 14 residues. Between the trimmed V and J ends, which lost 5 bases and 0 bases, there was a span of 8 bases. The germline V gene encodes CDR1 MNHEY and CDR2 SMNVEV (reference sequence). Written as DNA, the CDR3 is TGTGCCAGCAGTACATCCGGCTCTGGAAACACCATATATTTT. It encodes CASSTSGSGNTIYF.

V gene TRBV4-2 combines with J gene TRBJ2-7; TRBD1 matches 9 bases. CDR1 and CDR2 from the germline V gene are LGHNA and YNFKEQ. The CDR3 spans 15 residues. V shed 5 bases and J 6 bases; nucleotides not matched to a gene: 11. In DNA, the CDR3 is TGTGCCAGCAGCACAACCGGGACAGGGAACTCCGAGCAGTACTTC. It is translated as CASSTTGTGNSEQYF.

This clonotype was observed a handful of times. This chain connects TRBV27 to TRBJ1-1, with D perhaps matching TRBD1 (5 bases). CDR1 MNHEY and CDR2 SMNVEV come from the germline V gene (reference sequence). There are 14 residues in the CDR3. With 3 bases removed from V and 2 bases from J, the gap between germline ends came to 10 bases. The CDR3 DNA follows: TGTGCCAGCAGTTTCCCCGGGGCTAACACTGAAGCTTTCTTT. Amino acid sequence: CASSFPGANTEAFF.

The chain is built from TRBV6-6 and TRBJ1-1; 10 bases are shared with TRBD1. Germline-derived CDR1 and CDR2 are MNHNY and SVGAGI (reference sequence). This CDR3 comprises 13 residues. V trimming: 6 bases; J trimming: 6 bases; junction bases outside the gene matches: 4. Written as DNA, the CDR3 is TGTGCCAGCAGCCCTGGACAGGGGGCTGAAGCTTTCTTT. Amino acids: CASSPGQGAEAFF.

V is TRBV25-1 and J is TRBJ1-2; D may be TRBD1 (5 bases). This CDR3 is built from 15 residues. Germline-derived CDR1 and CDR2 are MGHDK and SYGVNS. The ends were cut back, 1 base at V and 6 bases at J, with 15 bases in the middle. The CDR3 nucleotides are TGTGCCAGCAGTGAATTTGGGGTCAGGGAGGATGGCTACACCTTC. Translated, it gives CASSEFGVREDGYTF.

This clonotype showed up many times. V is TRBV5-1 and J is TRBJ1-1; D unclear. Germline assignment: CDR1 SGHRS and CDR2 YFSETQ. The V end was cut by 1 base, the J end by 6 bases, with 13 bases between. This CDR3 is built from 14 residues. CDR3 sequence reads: CASSLTFATAEAFF. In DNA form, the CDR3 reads TGCGCCAGCAGCTTGACATTCGCTACGGCTGAAGCTTTCTTT.

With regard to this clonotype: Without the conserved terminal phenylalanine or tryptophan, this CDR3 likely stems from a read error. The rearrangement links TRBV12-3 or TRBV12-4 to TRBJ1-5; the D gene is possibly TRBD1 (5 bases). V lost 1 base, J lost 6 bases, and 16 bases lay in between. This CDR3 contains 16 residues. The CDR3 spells CASSLDGQGVPQPQHL. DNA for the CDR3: TGTGCCAGCAGTTTAGACGGCCAGGGCGTACCTCAGCCCCAGCATTTG.

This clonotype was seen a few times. This CDR3 is CATLTVRFGYTF. The CDR3 DNA is TGTGCCACCTTGACGGTACGATTTGGCTACACCTTC. The chain joins TRBV6-5 to TRBJ1-2, with D unresolved. Trimming removed 10 bases at V and 7 bases at J, with 16 bases between. The CDR3 has 12 residues. Looked up from germline, CDR1 is MNHEY and CDR2 is SVGAGI.